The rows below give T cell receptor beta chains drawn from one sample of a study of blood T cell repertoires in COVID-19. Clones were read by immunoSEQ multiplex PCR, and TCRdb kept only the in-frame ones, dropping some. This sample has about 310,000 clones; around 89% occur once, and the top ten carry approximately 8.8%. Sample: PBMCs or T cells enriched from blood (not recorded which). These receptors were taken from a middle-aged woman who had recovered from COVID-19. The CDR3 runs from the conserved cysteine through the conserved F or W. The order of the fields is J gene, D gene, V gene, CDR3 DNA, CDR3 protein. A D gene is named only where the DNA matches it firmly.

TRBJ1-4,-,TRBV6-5,TGTGCCAGCAGTTACTCGCGGGGGGAGCATGAAAAACTGTTTTTT,CASSYSRGEHEKLFF
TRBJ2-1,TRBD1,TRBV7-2,TGTGCCAGCAGCTCCCCACAGGGGGCGTATGAGCAGTTCTTC,CASSSPQGAYEQFF
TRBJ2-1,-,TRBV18,TGTGCCAGCTCACCCTTACAGAGCAGGCCATCCTACAATGAGCAGTTCTTC,CASSPLQSRPSYNEQFF
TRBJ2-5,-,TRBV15,TGTGCCACCAGCAGAGCCCTTAGATCCGGGACATACCAAGAGACCCAGTACTTC,CATSRALRSGTYQETQYF
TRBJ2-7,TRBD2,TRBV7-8,TGTGCCAGCAGCCCTAGGGCTAGCGGGGGTGAAGAGCAGTACTTC,CASSPRASGGEEQYF
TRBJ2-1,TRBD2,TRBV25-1,TGTGCCAGCACGGTCAGCGGGGTCTACAATGAGCAGTTCTTC,CASTVSGVYNEQFF
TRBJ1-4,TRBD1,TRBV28,TGTGCCAGCAGTTGGACCGGGACAGTTAATGAAAAACTGTTTTTT,CASSWTGTVNEKLFF
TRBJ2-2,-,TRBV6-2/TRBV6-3,TGTGCCAGCAGCGCTAGCTGGGGGGCGAACACCGGGGAGCTGTTTTTT,CASSASWGANTGELFF
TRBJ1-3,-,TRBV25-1,TGTGCCAGCAGTTTGGGAGGGGCGAACGGGGGAAACACCATATATTTT,CASSLGGANGGNTIYF
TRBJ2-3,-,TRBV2,TGTGCCAGCAGCGAGCTCCCAGGCCCCGATACGCAGTATTTT,CASSELPGPDTQYF
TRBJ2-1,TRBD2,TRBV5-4,TGTGCCAGCAGCTTGGTGGGACTAGACAGTAAAAATGAGCAGTTCTTC,CASSLVGLDSKNEQFF
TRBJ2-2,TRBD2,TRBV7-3,TGTGCCAGCAGCTTTAGCGGGCCCACCGGGGAGCTGTTTTTT,CASSFSGPTGELFF
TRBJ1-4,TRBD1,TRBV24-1,TGTGCCACCAGTTCCTCCGTGACAGGGAATGAAAAACTGTTTTTT,CATSSSVTGNEKLFF
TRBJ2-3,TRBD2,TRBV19,TGTGCCAGTAGTCCCAGGACGGGGGGGGCAGATACGCAGTATTTT,CASSPRTGGADTQYF
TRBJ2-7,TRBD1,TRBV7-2,TGTGCCAGCAGCCCCCAGGGACAGTTCTACGAGCAGTACTTC,CASSPQGQFYEQYF
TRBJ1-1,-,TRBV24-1,TGTGCCACCAGTGATCCCGGGACAGAAGCTTTCTTT,CATSDPGTEAFF